This TCR beta chain was documented in a study of shared T cell receptors in the human thymus. CDR1 and CDR2 (germline): SGHDN, FVKESK. Trimming shortened V by 2 bases and J by 2 bases, and 9 bases separated the two germline ends. The CDR3 runs 14 residues. Some clones are missing from TCRdb's copy, which holds only in-frame ones; the method was immunoSEQ multiplex PCR. The sample lists more than 550,000 clones; around 87% were seen once. Separately, the same data were catalogued under a study of human thymus T cells. That investigation notes: Healthy Finnish infants undergoing corrective surgery for congenital heart defects were the donors. Related research described strongly overlapping thymic repertoires in unrelated people.

Input material: thymocytes. The chain carries TRBV14 and TRBJ1-1; maybe TRBD1 (6 bases). This TCR was sampled from a boy under two years old with a congenital heart defect. CDR3 loop: CASSQTGCNTEAFF. Written as DNA, the CDR3 is TGTGCCAGCAGCCAAACAGGGTGCAACACTGAAGCTTTCTTT.